This TCR beta chain is drawn from a study of cytomegalovirus exposure and HLA in healthy donors (dated 2017 in TCRdb). About the investigation overall: An earlier analysis of several hundred of the donors reported more than 250 Gb of sequence data and some 100 million unique TCR beta sequences from roughly 180 million T cells. The study aimed to test whether signatures of past pathogen exposure could be identified by cataloging public T cell receptors. Of the roughly 400 genotyped donors, approximately 83% fell in the genetic ancestry cluster associated with self-reported Caucasian donors. Along with the roughly 610-subject first cohort, a separate validation cohort of 120 different subjects was used. The number of typed donors differed by locus: about 629-630 for A, B, C, DRB1 and DQB1; approximately 520 for DQA1; some 590 for DPA1; and around 450 for DPB1. In an earlier analysis of a few hundred of the donors, high-throughput TCR beta sequencing was used to judge whether each TCR beta V gene segment behaved as functional or pseudogenic. HLA typing included class I and class II loci at four-digit resolution. A later genetic analysis used genome-wide SNP genotypes for 398 of the 666 donors, treating that subset as a discovery cohort. About 320 gigabases of sequencing data and tens of millions of unique TCR sequences were included in an early release covering under 650 HLA-typed donors. Donor age, sex, ethnicity and CMV serostatus were compiled together with the repertoire data. Rather than using new phenotypic data, the later analysis identified candidate immune exposures from TCR beta sequences and from how often those sequences occurred across donors. On average, 235,054 unique TCR beta nucleotide sequences were sequenced per donor among 350 to 400 genotyped donors of the cohort, with roughly 18% of those sequences being non-productive. Using immunosequencing, the study profiled T cell repertoires from about 620 subjects and related those repertoires to cytomegalovirus serostatus. In a later analysis, previously published TCR beta repertoires from roughly 710 donors were re-analyzed and high-resolution HLA genotyping was added so that TCR occurrence patterns could be studied. Every discovery cohort repertoire had been produced on one sequencing platform. To predict cytomegalovirus infection status, the study combined high-throughput TCR immunosequencing, statistical association of individual TCRs with disease status, and machine learning. Because of strong linkage in the cohort, roughly five DR-DQ haplotypes were treated as single units for association and clustering.

Summary of the overall study and its limitations: HLA typing was unavailable for some donors at each locus, so association tests used only the typed subset. According to a later analysis, most CMV-associated TCR beta chains appeared to be HLA-restricted, and the HLA associations seemed to be driven largely by CMV exposure. It was suggested by the authors that the approach could potentially be generalized to other disease states and immunological phenotypes. In both the original and validation cohorts, the classifier was reported to diagnose cytomegalovirus status with high specificity and sensitivity. In a later genetic analysis, a missense DCLRE1C variant was associated with V-gene and J-gene trimming of TCR beta chains, and the association was replicated in an independent cohort. In the study, around 150 TCR beta chains were listed as associated with cytomegalovirus. A cluster of highly shared sequence variants was judged likely to be a technical artifact of the sequencing pipeline. Several of the top co-occurrence clusters appeared to be linked to parvovirus B19, influenza, CMV and Epstein-Barr virus, according to a later analysis. A later genetic analysis reported fewer N-insertions in productive TCRs among donors in an Asian-associated ancestry cluster than the roughly 650-donor mean. In a later analysis, the rate of TCR association differed among HLA loci, with DRB1 alleles having the most associated TCRs and HLA-C alleles having the fewest. Correlated functional status among segregating V segments might be attributable to linkage disequilibrium, but an unknown experimental factor could not be ruled out. In vitro tests confirmed that a few of the cytomegalovirus-associated TCR beta chains recognize cytomegalovirus antigens. Specific HLA alleles were associated with about 17,000 TCR beta sequences at a false discovery rate of 0.05 in a later analysis. In this cohort, only TCR beta chains were sequenced, and detectable features were limited by the absence of alpha or paired-chain data. When HLA alleles, especially DR and DQ, strongly co-occurred, TCR associations were difficult to assign to individual alleles. Because counts were too low, about 15 rarely observed V segments, including chromosome 9 orphons, were left out of the earlier analysis of 500 to 650 of the donors. Broadly in line with IMGT annotations, most TCR beta V segments showed up in productive rearrangements about 87% or about 30% of the time in an earlier analysis of 450 to 600 of the donors. Roughly uniform sequencing depth across donors was assumed in presence/absence analyses, although this assumption may not hold. CMV serostatus was the only immune exposure information available for the cohort. Most TCR sequences were seen in very few donors, while some public TCRs were found in many individuals. A further reported finding was that TCR beta sequences accurately predicted the HLA-A and HLA-B alleles for most subjects in the first cohort. In a later analysis, HLA-associated TCR beta chains were found to be more clonally expanded and to have lower generation probabilities than equally common non-associated chains.

Library generation was performed with the immunoSEQ multiplex PCR assay. A mixture of 60 forward primers for TCR Vbeta segments and 13 reverse primers for TCR Jbeta segments was used in the multiplex PCR. The CDR3 region of rearranged TCR beta genes was amplified from genomic DNA by a multiplex PCR assay. The amplified TCR beta libraries were sequenced on the Illumina HiSeq System as 87-base-pair reads. The paper's processing steps were these. In a later analysis, around 80 million unique TCR beta chains were counted across the approximately 620 repertoires, and about 9.9 million of these chains were shared by at least two donors. A nearest-neighbor algorithm error-corrected the raw reads and collapsed the reads into unique sequences, merging closely related sequences to remove PCR and sequencing errors. Alignment of CDR3 sequences to IMGT reference sequences was used to assign V, D and J gene segments. For a sequence to be retained, a match of at least six nucleotides was required to both a V gene segment and a J gene segment. A rearrangement counted as productive if the CDR3 had no stop codons and remained in frame with V and J, and every other rearrangement counted as non-productive. Following IMGT convention, CDR3 was defined as the stretch from the second conserved V-encoded cysteine to the conserved J-encoded phenylalanine. The earlier analysis of a few hundred of the donors excluded sequences that lacked an unambiguous match to a single V gene segment. In an earlier analysis of some 590 of the donors, a V segment was called functional when productive rearrangements were above 56.7%, and segregating when the standard deviation between donors exceeded 5%. A statistical classification framework was built to diagnose cytomegalovirus status from the catalog of TCR beta chain sequences. A later analysis assigned V and J genes by comparing TCR nucleotide sequences with IMGT/GENE-DB human TR gene sequences. Using the TCRdist pipeline, a later analysis assigned CDR3 sequences along with most-parsimonious VDJ recombination scenarios. In a later analysis, each TCR beta chain was defined by its CDR3 amino acid sequence together with its V-gene family, and reads without a unique V-gene family were excluded. To address suspected cross-contamination and a sequencing artifact, a later analysis removed approximately 600 highly shared, low-generation-probability nucleotide sequences. A later analysis calculated a clonal expansion index for each public chain from normalized within-repertoire ranks of inferred template counts. In a later analysis, generation probabilities were computed using a VDJ recombination model fitted to out-of-frame rearrangements, and the results were checked against IGoR. In a later analysis, hypergeometric tests were used to score TCR-TCR, TCR-HLA and TCR-CMV co-occurrence, with a repertoire-size bias correction applied to TCR pairs. A later analysis estimated false discovery rates by permuting HLA or CMV assignments 20 times. A later analysis grouped co-occurring TCRs with DBSCAN, adding TCRdist sequence similarity when clustering within HLA-allele-positive subsets. Co-occurrence clustering excluded repertoires with fewer than 30,000 or more than 120,000 public chains, plus five with anomalous nucleotide sharing. TCRdb re-hosts the immuneACCESS table, in-frame sequences only. Its copies lack some clones; in the studies checked, an unresolved V gene accounts for under half of them, and the cause for the rest is not known. Clonal size and the V and J genes are those of that table, whereas D and trimming came from the DNA. Here the sample has some 190,000 clones; around 80% occur a single time. The ten largest account for 1.1% to 1.5% of the sample.

The cohort comprised hundreds of healthy bone marrow donors. All cohort members were sampled while nominally healthy, although unrecorded immune exposures were likely present. The donor was CMV seropositive and was included in the group of approximately 300 seropositive cohort members. Each donor provided a peripheral blood sample, and peripheral blood mononuclear cells were used for TCR beta sequencing. The Qiagen DNeasy Blood Extraction Kit was used to extract genomic DNA from the blood cell samples. As to this clone: Which antigen it targets is not known. No base quality information exists; no much larger clone differs at one position.

Material for sequencing was PBMCs. This TCR was sampled from a girl aged 10 to 17 in good health and CMV-seropositive.

This receptor has the CDR3 CASSEMAVAQDTQYF. The bases are TGTGCCAGCAGTGAGATGGCGGTGGCGCAAGATACGCAGTATTTT. Recombination linked TRBV25-1 to TRBJ2-3, with an unclear D gene assignment. V was cut back by 3 bases and J by 5 bases, leaving a gap of 15 bases between them. Inclusive of the bounding cysteine and phenylalanine, the CDR3 is 15 residues long. Solely the CDR3 DNA is kept, with 45 bases framed from the first base. CDR1 and CDR2 (MGHDK, SYGVNS) derive from the germline V gene.